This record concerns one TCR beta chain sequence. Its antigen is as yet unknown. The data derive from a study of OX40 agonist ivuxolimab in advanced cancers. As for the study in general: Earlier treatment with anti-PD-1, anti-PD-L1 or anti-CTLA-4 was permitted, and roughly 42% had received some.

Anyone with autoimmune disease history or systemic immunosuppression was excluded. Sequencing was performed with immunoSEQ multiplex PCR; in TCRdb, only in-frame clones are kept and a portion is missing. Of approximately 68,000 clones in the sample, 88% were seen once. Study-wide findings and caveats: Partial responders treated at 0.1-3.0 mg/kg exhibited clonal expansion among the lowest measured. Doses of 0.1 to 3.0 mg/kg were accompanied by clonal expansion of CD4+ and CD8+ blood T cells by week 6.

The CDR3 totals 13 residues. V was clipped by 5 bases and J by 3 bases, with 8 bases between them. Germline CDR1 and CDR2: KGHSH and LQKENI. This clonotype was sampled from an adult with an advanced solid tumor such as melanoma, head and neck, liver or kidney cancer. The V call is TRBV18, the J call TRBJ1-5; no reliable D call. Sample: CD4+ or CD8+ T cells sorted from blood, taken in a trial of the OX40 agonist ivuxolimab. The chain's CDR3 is CASSNQDNQPQHF. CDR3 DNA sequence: TGTGCCAGCTCAAATCAAGACAATCAGCCCCAGCATTTT.